The T cell receptor beta chain described here comes from a study of blood T cell repertoires in COVID-19. The CDR3 is 15 residues long. Germline assignment: CDR1 SNHLY and CDR2 FYNNEI. Trimming removed 7 bases from V and 6 bases from J; junction bases left unmatched: 11. The method was immunoSEQ multiplex PCR; TCRdb's version includes in-frame clones alone and lacks a portion of them. The top ten hold less than 4.5% of the sample, which has about 220,000 clones, roughly 85% seen once. The age range of participants was about 18 to 90 years, with residence in about 25 US areas. The sample taken for sequencing was PBMCs or T cells enriched from blood (not recorded which). This rearrangement joins TRBV2 to TRBJ1-1, with 10 bases lining up with TRBD1. This TCR derives from a woman in her thirties or forties with acute COVID-19. The CDR3 DNA sequence: TGTGCCAGCAAGGATCCGGGACAGGGGCGACCTGAAGCTTTCTTT. Translating it yields CASKDPGQGRPEAFF.